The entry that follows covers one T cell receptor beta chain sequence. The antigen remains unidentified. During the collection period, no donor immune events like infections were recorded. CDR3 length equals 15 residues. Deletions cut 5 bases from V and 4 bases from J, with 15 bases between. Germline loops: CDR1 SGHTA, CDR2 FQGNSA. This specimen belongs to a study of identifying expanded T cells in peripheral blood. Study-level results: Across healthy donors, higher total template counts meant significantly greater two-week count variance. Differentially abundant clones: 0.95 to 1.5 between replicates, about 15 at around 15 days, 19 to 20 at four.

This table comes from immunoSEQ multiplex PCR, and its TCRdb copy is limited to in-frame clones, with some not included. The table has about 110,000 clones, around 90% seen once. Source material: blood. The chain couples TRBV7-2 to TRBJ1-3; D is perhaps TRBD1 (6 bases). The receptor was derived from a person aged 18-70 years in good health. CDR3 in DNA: TGTGCCAGCAGCCTAGGACAGCGGGCCGGAAACACCATATATTTT. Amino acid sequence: CASSLGQRAGNTIYF.